These 12 T cell receptor beta chains were sequenced from one sample in a study of a mutant IDH1 vaccine in newly diagnosed glioma. The repertoire was sequenced with immunoSEQ multiplex PCR; TCRdb's copy has only in-frame clones and lacks some. The data contain around 50,000 clones, 78% of them singletons. Time point described: week 5, during vaccination. With topical imiquimod, each dose of the vaccine consisted of 300 ug of mutant IDH1 20-mer peptide. These receptors have no identified antigens. Sequenced here: PBMCs, sampled from a glioma patient whose treatment included an IDH1 peptide vaccine. These receptors all come from a man aged 50-59 years with glioma.

This sequence joins TRBV4-1 and TRBJ2-3, with TRBD2 matching over 8 bases. The V segment lost 0 bases and the J segment 2 bases; nucleotides outside the gene matches: 10. CDR3 length: 18 amino acids. Per germline, CDR1 MGHRA and CDR2 YSYEKL. The CDR3 sequence: CASSQDKGAGVITDTQYF. The CDR3 region has the DNA TGCGCCAGCAGCCAAGATAAGGGAGCGGGGGTAATCACAGATACGCAGTATTTT.

CDR3 in DNA: TGTGCCATCAGTGAGTCGATGGGGGCGGGGGATACGCAGTATTTT. The encoded protein is CAISESMGAGDTQYF. V is TRBV10-3 and J is TRBJ2-3; perhaps D is TRBD1 or TRBD2 (6 bases each). V was trimmed by 0 bases and J by 6 bases, leaving 13 bases between them. This CDR3 region has 15 residues. Germline assignment: CDR1 ENHRY and CDR2 SYGVKD.

CDR3 nucleotide sequence: TGTGCCAGTAACCTACAGGGGGACTACAATGAGCAGTTCTTC. Its protein is CASNLQGDYNEQFF. The chain joins TRBV19 to TRBJ2-1; 8 bases align to TRBD1. The CDR3 sequence is 14 residues long. The J segment lost 3 bases and the V segment lost 7 bases, leaving 5 bases of the junction unmatched. Germline V gives CDR1 LNHDA, CDR2 SQIVND (reference sequence).

The chain links TRBV5-1 to TRBJ2-1; D remains ambiguous. Germline CDR1 SGHRS, CDR2 YFSETQ. The CDR3 sequence is 14 residues long. Deletions cut 0 bases from V and 8 bases from J, with 12 bases between. The CDR3 DNA reads TGCGCCAGCAGCTTGGCGTCCTCTACCGATGAGCAGTTCTTC. It encodes CASSLASSTDEQFF.

The rearrangement links TRBV19 to TRBJ2-1; TRBD2 matches at 7 bases. Trimming at V came to 2 bases and at J to 7 bases, leaving 5 bases not matched to a gene. This CDR3 is built from 14 residues. Germline V lookup: CDR1 LNHDA, CDR2 SQIVND (reference sequence). In DNA form, the CDR3 reads TGTGCCAGTAGTATAAACGAGGGAGGGAATGAGCAGTTCTTC. It specifies CASSINEGGNEQFF.

The gene calls are TRBV6-1 and TRBJ2-5, with D perhaps being TRBD1 or TRBD2 (5 bases each). The CDR3 spans 14 residues. Deletions cut 4 bases from V and 3 bases from J, with 12 bases between. CDR1 and CDR2 from the germline V gene are MNHNS and SASEGT. The CDR3 is CASSGGNIEETQYF. The CDR3 nucleotides read TGTGCCAGCAGTGGGGGGAACATAGAAGAGACCCAGTACTTC.

The chain couples TRBV19 to TRBJ2-7; unclear D gene. The CDR3 runs to 11 residues. Germline V lookup: CDR1 LNHDA, CDR2 SQIVND (reference sequence). Trimming removed 4 bases at V and 2 bases at J, with 3 bases between. CDR3 in DNA: TGTGCCAGTAGTAGTGCCTACGAGCAGTACTTC. It is translated as CASSSAYEQYF.

This clone was recorded once. The CDR3 bases are TGTGCCAGCTTCCAGTTCAACTTGGGGAGTTCACCCCTCCACTTT. This sequence encodes CASFQFNLGSSPLHF. The rearrangement uses TRBV5-4 and TRBJ1-6; no firm D call. Germline-derived CDR1 and CDR2 are SGHNT and YYREEE (reference sequence). The ends were cut back, 7 bases at V and 9 bases at J, with 20 bases in the middle. The CDR3 is 15 amino acids.

In this sample, this clone turned up once. The chain has TRBV6-1 and TRBJ1-5; TRBD1 is a possible D gene (6 bases). Trimming took off 3 bases at V and 6 bases at J, with 15 bases between the two ends. Germline values: CDR1 MNHNS, CDR2 SASEGT. This CDR3 has 15 residues. The chain's CDR3 is CASSDRESGAQPQHF. The CDR3 bases are TGTGCCAGCAGTGACAGGGAATCGGGGGCTCAGCCCCAGCATTTT.

The chain combines TRBV5-1 with TRBJ2-3, with a tentative D call TRBD2 (5 bases). Germline loops: CDR1 SGHRS, CDR2 YFSETQ. This CDR3 contains 13 residues. V lost 5 bases, J lost 4 bases, and 11 bases lay in between. The CDR3 region has the DNA TGCGCCAGCAGTCGGGGAGTGGCAGATACGCAGTATTTT. Its translation: CASSRGVADTQYF.

The CDR3 nucleotides are TGTGCCAGCTCACCAGGACAGGGGGTCTACGAGCAGTACTTC. Amino acid sequence: CASSPGQGVYEQYF. This chain connects TRBV18 to TRBJ2-7, with 10 bases that match TRBD1. This CDR3 has 14 residues. The germline V gene has CDR1 KGHSH and CDR2 LQKENI. Germline trimming cut 2 bases from V and 3 bases from J; bases unmatched to any gene: 1.

The rearrangement joins TRBV4-2 to TRBJ2-7; tentative D call: TRBD2 (6 bases). Trimming took 2 bases from V and 0 from J, leaving 11 bases between them. The CDR3 is 15 amino acids. Germline values: CDR1 LGHNA, CDR2 YNFKEQ. CDR3 bases: TGTGCCAGCAGCCAACCGGGACTTTCCTCCTACGAGCAGTACTTC. Protein: CASSQPGLSSYEQYF.